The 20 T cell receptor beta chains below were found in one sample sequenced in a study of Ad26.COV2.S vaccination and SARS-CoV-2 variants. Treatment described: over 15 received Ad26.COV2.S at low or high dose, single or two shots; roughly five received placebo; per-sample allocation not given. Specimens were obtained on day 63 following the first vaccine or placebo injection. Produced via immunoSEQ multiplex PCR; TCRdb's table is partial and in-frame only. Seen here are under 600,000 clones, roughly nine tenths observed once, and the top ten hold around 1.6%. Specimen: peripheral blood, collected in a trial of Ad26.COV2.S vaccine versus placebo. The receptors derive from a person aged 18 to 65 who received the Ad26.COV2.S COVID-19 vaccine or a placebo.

CDR3 in DNA: TGTGCCAGCATCGAGGGGAGCAATCAGCCCCAGCATTTT. It encodes CASIEGSNQPQHF. V gene TRBV28 combines with J gene TRBJ1-5, with D possibly TRBD1 on 5 matching bases. Germline V gene sequence: CDR1 MDHEN, CDR2 SYDVKM. The length of the CDR3 is 13 residues. Trimming pared 7 bases from V and 1 base from J, leaving 8 bases between.

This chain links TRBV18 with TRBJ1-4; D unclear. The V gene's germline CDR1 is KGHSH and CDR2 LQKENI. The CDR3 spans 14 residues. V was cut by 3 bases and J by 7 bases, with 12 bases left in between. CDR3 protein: CASSPPGEGEKLFF. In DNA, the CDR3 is TGTGCCAGCTCACCGCCCGGGGAGGGTGAAAAACTGTTTTTT.

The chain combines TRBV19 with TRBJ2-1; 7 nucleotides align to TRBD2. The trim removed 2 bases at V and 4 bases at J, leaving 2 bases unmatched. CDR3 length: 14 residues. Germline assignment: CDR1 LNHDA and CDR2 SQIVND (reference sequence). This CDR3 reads CASSISGRYNEQFF. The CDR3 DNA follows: TGTGCCAGTAGTATATCCGGGAGGTACAATGAGCAGTTCTTC.

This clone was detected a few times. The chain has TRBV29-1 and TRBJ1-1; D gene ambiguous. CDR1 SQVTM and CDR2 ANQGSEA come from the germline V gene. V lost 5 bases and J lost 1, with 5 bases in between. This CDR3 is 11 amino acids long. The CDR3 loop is CSVRENTEAFF. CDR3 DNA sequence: TGCAGCGTTAGGGAGAACACTGAAGCTTTCTTT. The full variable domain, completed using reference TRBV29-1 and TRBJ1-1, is SAVISQKPSRDICQRGTSLTIQCQVDSQVTMMFWYRQQPGQSLTLIATANQGSEATYESGFVIDKFPISRPNLTFSTLTVSNMSPEDSSIYLCSVRENTEAFFGQGTRLTVV.

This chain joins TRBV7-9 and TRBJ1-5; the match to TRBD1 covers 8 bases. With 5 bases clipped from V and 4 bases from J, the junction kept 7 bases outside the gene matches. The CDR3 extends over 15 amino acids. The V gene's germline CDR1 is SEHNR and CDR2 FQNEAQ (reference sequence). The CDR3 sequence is CASSQARQGNQPQHF. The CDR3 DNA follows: TGTGCCAGCAGCCAAGCTCGACAGGGGAATCAGCCCCAGCATTTT.

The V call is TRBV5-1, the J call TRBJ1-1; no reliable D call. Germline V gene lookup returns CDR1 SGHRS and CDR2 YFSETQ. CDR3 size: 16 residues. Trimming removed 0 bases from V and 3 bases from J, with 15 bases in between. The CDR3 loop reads CASSLGPPRTYTEAFF. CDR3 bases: TGCGCCAGCAGCTTGGGACCGCCCAGGACTTACACTGAAGCTTTCTTT.

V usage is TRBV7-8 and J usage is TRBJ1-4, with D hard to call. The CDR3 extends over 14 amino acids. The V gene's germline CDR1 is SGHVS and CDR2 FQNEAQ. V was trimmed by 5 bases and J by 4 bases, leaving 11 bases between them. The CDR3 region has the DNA TGTGCCAGCAGCGGACGGCCGAATAATGAAAAACTGTTTTTT. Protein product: CASSGRPNNEKLFF.

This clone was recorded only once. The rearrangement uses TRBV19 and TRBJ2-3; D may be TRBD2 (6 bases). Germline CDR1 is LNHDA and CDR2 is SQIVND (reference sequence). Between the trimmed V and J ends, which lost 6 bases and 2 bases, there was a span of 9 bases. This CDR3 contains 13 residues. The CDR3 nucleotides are TGTGCCAGTAGAAGGGACTTCACAGATACGCAGTATTTT. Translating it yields CASRRDFTDTQYF.

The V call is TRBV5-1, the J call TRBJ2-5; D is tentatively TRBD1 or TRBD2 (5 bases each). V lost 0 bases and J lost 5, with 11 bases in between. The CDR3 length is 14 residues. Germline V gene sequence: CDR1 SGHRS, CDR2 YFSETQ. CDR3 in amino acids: CASSLVSRDETQYF. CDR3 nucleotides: TGCGCCAGCAGCTTGGTTTCCAGGGACGAGACCCAGTACTTC.

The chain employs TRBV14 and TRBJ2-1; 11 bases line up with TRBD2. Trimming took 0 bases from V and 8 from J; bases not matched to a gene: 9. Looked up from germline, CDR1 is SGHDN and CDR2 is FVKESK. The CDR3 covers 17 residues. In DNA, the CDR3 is TGTGCCAGCAGCCAAGAAAGGCGGGGACTAGCGGACGATGAGCAGTTCTTC. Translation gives CASSQERRGLADDEQFF.

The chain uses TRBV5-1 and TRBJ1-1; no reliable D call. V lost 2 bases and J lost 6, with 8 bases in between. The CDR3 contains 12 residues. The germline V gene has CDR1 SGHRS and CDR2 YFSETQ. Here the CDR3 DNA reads TGCGCCAGCAGCTTCCCCGGACCTGAAGCTTTCTTT. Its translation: CASSFPGPEAFF.

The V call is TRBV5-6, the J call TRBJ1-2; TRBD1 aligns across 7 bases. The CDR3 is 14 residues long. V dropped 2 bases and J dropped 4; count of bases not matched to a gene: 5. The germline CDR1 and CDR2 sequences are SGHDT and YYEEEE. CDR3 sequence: CASSLKGQPYGYTF. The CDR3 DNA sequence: TGTGCCAGCAGCTTAAAGGGACAGCCCTATGGCTACACCTTC.

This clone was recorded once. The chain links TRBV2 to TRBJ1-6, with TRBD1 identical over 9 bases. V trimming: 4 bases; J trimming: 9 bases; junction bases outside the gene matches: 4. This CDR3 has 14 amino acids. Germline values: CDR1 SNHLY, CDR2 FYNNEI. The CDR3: CASSGGQGPSPLHF. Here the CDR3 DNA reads TGTGCCAGCAGTGGGGGACAGGGCCCTTCACCCCTCCACTTT.

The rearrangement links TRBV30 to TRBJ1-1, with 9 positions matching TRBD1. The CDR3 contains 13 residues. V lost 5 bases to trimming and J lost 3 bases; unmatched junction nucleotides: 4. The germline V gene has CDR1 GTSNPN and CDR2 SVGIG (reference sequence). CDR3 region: CAWVDRGYTEAFF. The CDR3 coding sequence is TGTGCCTGGGTTGACAGGGGGTACACTGAAGCTTTCTTT. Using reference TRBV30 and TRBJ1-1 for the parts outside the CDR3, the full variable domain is SQTIHQWPATLVQPVGSPLSLECTVEGTSNPNLYWYRQAAGRGLQLLFYSVGIGQISSEVPQNLSASRPQDRQFILSSKKLLLSDSGFYLCAWVDRGYTEAFFGQGTRLTVV.

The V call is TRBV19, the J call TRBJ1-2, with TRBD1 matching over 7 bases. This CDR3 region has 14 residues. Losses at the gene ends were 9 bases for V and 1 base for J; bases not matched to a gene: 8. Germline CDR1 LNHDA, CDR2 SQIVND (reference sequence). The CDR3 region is CASQSWDSNYGYTF. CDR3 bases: TGTGCCAGCCAATCGTGGGACAGTAACTATGGCTACACCTTC.

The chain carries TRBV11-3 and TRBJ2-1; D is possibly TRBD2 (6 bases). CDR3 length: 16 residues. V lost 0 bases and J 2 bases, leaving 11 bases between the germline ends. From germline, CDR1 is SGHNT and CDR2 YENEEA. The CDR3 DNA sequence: TGTGCCAGCAGCTTAGAGGCGGGCGGGACCTACAATGAGCAGTTCTTC. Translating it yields CASSLEAGGTYNEQFF.

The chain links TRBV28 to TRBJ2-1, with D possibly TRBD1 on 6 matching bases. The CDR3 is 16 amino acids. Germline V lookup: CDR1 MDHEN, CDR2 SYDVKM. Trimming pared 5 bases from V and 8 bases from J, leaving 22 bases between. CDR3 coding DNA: TGTGCCAGCAGTGAACCAACAGGGCGCCCTGATTATGAGCAGTTCTTC. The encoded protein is CASSEPTGRPDYEQFF.

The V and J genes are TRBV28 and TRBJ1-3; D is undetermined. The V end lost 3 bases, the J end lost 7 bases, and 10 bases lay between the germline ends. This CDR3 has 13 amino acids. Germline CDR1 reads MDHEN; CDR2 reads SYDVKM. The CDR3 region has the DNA TGTGCCAGCAGTTTCAGGTGGGATAACACCATATATTTT. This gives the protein CASSFRWDNTIYF.

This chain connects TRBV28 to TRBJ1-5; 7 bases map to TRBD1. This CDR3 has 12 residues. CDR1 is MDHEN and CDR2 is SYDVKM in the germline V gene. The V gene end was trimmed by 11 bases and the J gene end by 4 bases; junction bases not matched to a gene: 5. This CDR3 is CAATGLNQPQHF. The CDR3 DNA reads TGTGCCGCGACAGGGTTGAATCAGCCCCAGCATTTT.

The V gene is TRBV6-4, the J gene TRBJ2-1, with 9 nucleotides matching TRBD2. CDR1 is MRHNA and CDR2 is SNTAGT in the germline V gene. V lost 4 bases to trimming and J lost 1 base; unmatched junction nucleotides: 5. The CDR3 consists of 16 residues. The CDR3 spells CASSVGLAGSYNEQFF. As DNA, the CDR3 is TGTGCCAGCAGTGTAGGGCTAGCGGGATCCTACAATGAGCAGTTCTTC.